This TCR beta chain was sequenced during a study of shared clonotypes between healthy human individuals. Study-wide results and caveats: It was observed that approximately 5% of naive CD4 clonotypes were shared across several donors.

This CDR3 is 15 amino acids long. V gave up 2 bases and J gave up 5 bases, with 12 bases separating them. CDR1 and CDR2 from the germline V gene are MNHEY and SVGAGI. Sorted subsets were amplified in replicate PCRs using around 200 ng DNA, tens of thousands of T cell genomes. Libraries were prepared by immunoSEQ multiplex PCR; TCRdb keeps only in-frame clonotypes and omits some of them. Counted here are 1,400,000 or so clones, just under 99% occurring once; the ten biggest clones make up 0.3% to 0.45%. Details on this clone: No antigen is known for it.

This sequence originates from a man younger than 45 in good health. The sample comprised naive CD4+ T cells sorted from blood. The subset is: CD45RA+ positively selected. This sequence joins TRBV6-5 and TRBJ2-2, with a weak D call TRBD2 (6 bases). CDR3 DNA: TGTGCCAGCAGTTACGACGGGAGAAAGACCGGGGAGCTGTTTTTT. Translation gives CASSYDGRKTGELFF.